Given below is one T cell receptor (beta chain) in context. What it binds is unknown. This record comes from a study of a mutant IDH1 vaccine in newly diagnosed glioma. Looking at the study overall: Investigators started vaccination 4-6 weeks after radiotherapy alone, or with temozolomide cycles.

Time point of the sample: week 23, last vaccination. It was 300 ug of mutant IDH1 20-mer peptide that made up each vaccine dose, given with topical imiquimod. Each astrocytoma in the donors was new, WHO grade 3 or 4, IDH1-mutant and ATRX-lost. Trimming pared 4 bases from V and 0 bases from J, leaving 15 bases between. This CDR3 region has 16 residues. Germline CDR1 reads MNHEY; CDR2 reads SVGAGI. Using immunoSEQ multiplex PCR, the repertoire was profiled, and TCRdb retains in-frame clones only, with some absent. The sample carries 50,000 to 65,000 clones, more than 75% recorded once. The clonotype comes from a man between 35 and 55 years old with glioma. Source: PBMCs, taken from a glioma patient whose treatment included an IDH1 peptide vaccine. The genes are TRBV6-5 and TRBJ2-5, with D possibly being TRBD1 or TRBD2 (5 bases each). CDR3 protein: CASSFRPWGNQETQYF. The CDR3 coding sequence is TGTGCCAGCAGTTTCCGTCCCTGGGGGAACCAAGAGACCCAGTACTTC.